One sample yielded the 17 T cell receptor beta chains listed below, sequenced in a study of blood T cells in healthy people across ages. Next came a second PCR, run for about 6 to 12 cycles, which used a sample-barcoded 5' primer along with a J-beta primer mix. TCRdb re-derived calls from the 5' RACE reads in MiXCR, one entry per CDR3 protein. The sample shows around 1.5 million distinct CDR3 sequences, approximately 38% of them seen only once. Material for sequencing was blood. The receptor source for this set is a woman aged 18 to 35 in good health.

This clonotype was observed a handful of times. V is TRBV20-1 and J is TRBJ2-3, with D possibly TRBD2 on 6 matching bases. The CDR3 totals 15 residues. V was trimmed by 4 bases and J by 0 bases, leaving 14 bases between them. Germline-derived CDR1 and CDR2 are DFQATT and SNEGSKA (reference sequence). The CDR3 loop reads CSATGLQSSTDTQYF. In DNA, the CDR3 is TGCAGTGCTACGGGACTTCAATCTAGCACAGATACGCAGTATTTT.

This clonotype was detected a few times. The rearrangement links TRBV9 to TRBJ2-5; TRBD1 aligns across 7 bases. The CDR3 loop spans 14 amino acids. After removal of 4 bases from V and 6 bases from J, the junction contained 9 bases not matched to a gene. Germline V gives CDR1 SGDLS, CDR2 YYNGEE. CDR3 nucleotide sequence: TGTGCCAGCAGCCCCTGGACAGGCGGTCAGACCCAGTACTTC. Translating gives CASSPWTGGQTQYF.

This sequence joins TRBV20-1 and TRBJ1-3; D is unresolved. Trimming pared 6 bases from V and 4 bases from J, leaving 19 bases between. From germline, CDR1 is DFQATT and CDR2 SNEGSKA (reference sequence). CDR3 length equals 15 residues. The CDR3 sequence: CSAPVGETIGNTIYF. In DNA, the CDR3 is TGCAGTGCCCCAGTAGGCGAGACAATCGGAAACACCATATATTTT.

The chain combines TRBV5-5 with TRBJ1-5, with D unresolved. V dropped 0 bases and J dropped 1 base, with 5 bases sitting between them. CDR3 size: 14 residues. The V gene's germline CDR1 is SGHKS and CDR2 YYEKEE (reference sequence). The CDR3 coding sequence is TGTGCCAGCAGCTTGGAGCTCAGCAATCAGCCCCAGCATTTT. Encoded protein: CASSLELSNQPQHF.

The chain has TRBV7-9 and TRBJ1-4; D may be TRBD1 (6 bases). The CDR3 contains 16 residues. Germline V gives CDR1 SEHNR, CDR2 FQNEAQ (reference sequence). V shed 5 bases and J shed 8 bases, with 21 bases lying between them. The CDR3: CASSPPRGGPNEKLFF. The DNA of the CDR3 is TGTGCCAGCAGCCCCCCGCGAGGGGGACCGAACGAAAAACTGTTTTTT.

The chain carries TRBV14 and TRBJ2-5, with 7 bases that match TRBD2. Germline CDR1 is SGHDN and CDR2 is FVKESK. This CDR3 has 15 residues. V was clipped by 4 bases and J by 4 bases; unmatched bases: 9. The CDR3 is CASSPLAGAGETQYF. DNA of the CDR3: TGTGCCAGCAGCCCGTTGGCGGGAGCGGGAGAGACCCAGTACTTC.

In its sample, this clonotype was seen a few times. The chain combines TRBV10-3 with TRBJ2-1; no firm D call. This CDR3 is 15 amino acids long. From germline, CDR1 is ENHRY and CDR2 SYGVKD. Trimming took off 0 bases at V and 8 bases at J, with 14 bases between the two ends. The CDR3 reads CAISESVGAMDEQFF. The CDR3 region has the DNA TGTGCCATCAGTGAGTCGGTAGGAGCCATGGATGAGCAGTTCTTC.

The rearrangement uses TRBV10-2 and TRBJ1-5; possibly TRBD1 for D (6 bases). V was cut by 8 bases and J by 4 bases, with 9 bases left in between. CDR1 and CDR2 from the germline V gene are WSHSY and SAAADI. This CDR3 is built from 12 residues. The CDR3 bases are TGCGCCAGCCGGGACATTAATCAGCCCCAGCATTTT. Translating it yields CASRDINQPQHF.

This clonotype was found a few times. This sequence joins TRBV20-1 and TRBJ2-1, with 10 bases identical to TRBD2. This CDR3 spans 18 amino acids. The junction had 13 bases not matched to a gene; V was cut back by 1 base and J by 4 bases. The germline gives CDR1 DFQATT, CDR2 SNEGSKA (reference sequence). The CDR3 DNA follows: TGCAGTGCTAGAGTCCGGGGACTAGCGAAAACTGGATACAATGAGCAGTTCTTC. It codes for CSARVRGLAKTGYNEQFF.

This clonotype was detected only a few times. V and J are TRBV12-3 or TRBV12-4 and TRBJ2-3; TRBD1 might be the D (6 bases). The CDR3 consists of 14 residues. The V and J ends lost 3 bases and 2 bases respectively, with 9 bases between them. The CDR3 loop reads CASSFTGPTDTQYF. CDR3 bases: TGTGCCAGCAGTTTTACAGGGCCCACAGATACGCAGTATTTT.

The rearrangement links TRBV29-1 to TRBJ1-2; D perhaps matches TRBD1 (5 bases). V lost 0 bases and J lost 3, with 11 bases in between. The CDR3 runs to 14 residues. Germline assignment: CDR1 SQVTM and CDR2 ANQGSEA. The CDR3 sequence is CSVEDEGRDYGYTF. The CDR3 DNA sequence: TGCAGCGTTGAAGATGAAGGCAGGGACTATGGCTACACCTTC.

In DNA, the CDR3 is TGCAGTGCTAGGAACCGACTAGCCTCAGATACGCAGTATTTT. Encoded protein: CSARNRLASDTQYF. The chain links TRBV20-1 to TRBJ2-3; 7 bases map to TRBD2. V lost 3 bases and J lost 4; bases outside the gene matches: 7. The length of the CDR3 is 14 residues. Per the germline V gene, CDR1 is DFQATT and CDR2 is SNEGSKA (reference sequence).

This clonotype appeared a single time. The chain is built from TRBV25-1 and TRBJ1-2; unclear D gene. Between the trimmed V and J ends, which lost 4 bases and 6 bases, there was a span of 12 bases. From germline, CDR1 is MGHDK and CDR2 SYGVNS. The CDR3 totals 13 residues. DNA of the CDR3: TGTGCCAGCAGTGGGGTGAATCGAAATGGCTACACCTTC. It yields the protein CASSGVNRNGYTF.

This chain joins TRBV4-2 and TRBJ2-5, with 10 positions matching TRBD2. There are 17 residues in the CDR3. Trimming removed 3 bases from V and 11 bases from J; junction bases left unmatched: 18. Looked up from germline, CDR1 is LGHNA and CDR2 is YNFKEQ. The CDR3 nucleotides read TGTGCCAGCAGCCAGTCACCCGTTAGCGGGGGGCCCAATGAGCAGTACTTC. Protein product: CASSQSPVSGGPNEQYF.

This clonotype was seen at least ten times. The chain employs TRBV10-3 and TRBJ2-5; D uncertain. CDR1 is ENHRY, CDR2 SYGVKD, per germline. This CDR3 spans 13 amino acids. Trimming removed 4 bases at V and 2 bases at J, with 8 bases between. The CDR3 nucleotides are TGTGCCATCAGTGGGGGTGATCAAGAGACCCAGTACTTC. This encodes CAISGGDQETQYF.

A few counts support this clonotype. The chain is built from TRBV6-5 and TRBJ2-5, with unresolved D. Trimming pared 0 bases from V and 5 bases from J, leaving 13 bases between. Germline V gene sequence: CDR1 MNHEY, CDR2 SVGAGI. This CDR3 is built from 15 residues. The CDR3 DNA sequence: TGTGCCAGCAGTTACTCGAGCAGAGGTTCTGAGACCCAGTACTTC. This gives the protein CASSYSSRGSETQYF.

The V call is TRBV28, the J call TRBJ1-1; possible D gene TRBD1, 6 bases. Germline CDR1 is MDHEN and CDR2 is SYDVKM. The CDR3 spans 15 residues. Deletions cut 2 bases from V and 3 bases from J, with 13 bases between. The CDR3 coding sequence is TGTGCCAGCAGTTTAGGGGACACATGGGACACTGAAGCTTTCTTT. The encoded protein is CASSLGDTWDTEAFF.